This T cell receptor (beta chain) appears in the sequencing data of a study of regulatory T cells in long-lasting Graves disease. Whole-study results and caveats: Patients with persistent disease showed a bias toward TRBV28, TRBJ1-2 and TRBJ2-5.

Time point denoted: newly diagnosed GD, antithyroid drugs for less than 3 months. The authors made the TCR library using RNA they extracted from PBMCs. Germline-derived CDR1 and CDR2 are SGHTA and FQGNSA. This CDR3 region has 12 residues. This clonotype was detected only a few times. Its antigen is currently unknown. Just one base apart from a much larger clone, this may be a read error. Arm-PCR of CDR3 regions and iRepertoire HTBI primers were used to build TCR beta libraries. Each CDR3 protein gets one entry after TCRdb re-called the multiplex PCR reads with MiXCR. The table lists 350,000 to 450,000 distinct CDR3 sequences, approximately 12% of them singletons. These data were also filed under a second study, of T cells in Graves' hyperthyroidism and ophthalmopathy. From that second work: Those patients with uncontrolled infection, other autoimmune disease, pregnancy or lactation were excluded. Most expanded thyroid clonotypes above 0.001 also appeared in blood.

This specimen consisted of peripheral blood mononuclear cells (PBMCs), obtained at new diagnosis, from a patient treated with antithyroid drugs. The receptor comes from a woman younger than 35 with Graves disease. The genes are TRBV7-2 and TRBJ2-7, with D uncertain. In DNA form, the CDR3 reads TGTGCCAGCAGCTCAACCTTCTACGAGCAGCACTTC. Amino acid sequence: CASSSTFYEQHF.